This T cell receptor beta chain was obtained from a study of T cell responses to AZD1222 COVID-19 vaccine. Study results and caveats: There were mostly white British donors and more females than males, and clonal diversity was possibly underestimated.

The CDR3 sequence is 15 residues long. Germline CDR1 reads SGHTA; CDR2 reads FQGNSA. After removal of 2 bases from V and 7 bases from J, the junction contained 6 bases not matched to a gene. Sequencing used immunoSEQ multiplex PCR; TCRdb keeps in-frame clones, though not all of them. This sample has 130,000 to 150,000 clones, with around nine tenths found just once. Note on this clone: The antigen is unknown.

This chain links TRBV7-2 with TRBJ1-5, with 9 bases identical to TRBD1. This sequence originates from an adult in good health. Sequenced here: peripheral blood, sampled on day 0 of AZD1222 vaccination. The CDR3 spells CASSLQGTGQQPQHF. In DNA, the CDR3 is TGTGCCAGCAGCTTACAAGGGACAGGGCAACAGCCCCAGCATTTT.